A selection of T cell receptor beta chains follows, all from one sample in a study of blood T cell repertoires in COVID-19. Sequencing used immunoSEQ multiplex PCR; TCRdb keeps in-frame clones, though not all of them. The sample has 180,000 or so clones, about 76% seen once. Sequencing was carried out using peripheral blood. The origin of the receptors is a woman in her forties or fifties with active or convalescent COVID-19. Both conserved end residues are part of each CDR3. D genes are given only for firm matches. Rows give clone size only sometimes, using once, few, many, or a class for an expanded clone.

j_call clone_size d_call v_call cdr3_nt cdr3_aa
TRBJ1-5 . . TRBV6-2/TRBV6-3 TGTGCCAGCAGTGGCCGAGGGCCCCCCTCGAGCAATCAGCCCCAGCATTTT CASSGRGPPSSNQPQHF
TRBJ2-1 few TRBD1 TRBV25-1 TGTGCCAGCAGTCCACCTCCCGGACAGGGGGCTTACAATGAGCAGTTCTTC CASSPPPGQGAYNEQFF
TRBJ2-7 . TRBD1 TRBV5-5 TGTGCCAGCAGCATTGGGACAGCTCTGACCTACGAGCAGTACTTC CASSIGTALTYEQYF
TRBJ1-3 many TRBD1 TRBV11-2 TGTGGGTCTGAGACAGGGGTCCTGGGAAACACCATATATTTT CGSETGVLGNTIYF
TRBJ2-1 . . TRBV4-2 TGTGCCAGCAGCCCACGTTTACACTCCTACAATGAGCAGTTCTTC CASSPRLHSYNEQFF
TRBJ1-1 . TRBD1 TRBV13 TGTGCCAGCAGACGGAGAGGGACAGGGGGGATGAACACTGAAGCTTTCTTT CASRRRGTGGMNTEAFF
TRBJ2-7 once . TRBV4-1 TGCGCCAGCAGCCAAGATCTGGTTTGGGCAGATTCCTACGAGCAGTACTTC CASSQDLVWADSYEQYF
TRBJ1-3 few . TRBV7-6 TGTGCCAGCAGCTTAGCGTCGGGTTCTGGAAACACCATATATTTT CASSLASGSGNTIYF
TRBJ1-6 . TRBD1 TRBV7-3 TGTGCCAGCAGCCCGGGACAGTTTAATTCACCCCTCCACTTT CASSPGQFNSPLHF
TRBJ2-3 . . TRBV11-2 TGTGCCAGCAGCCAAGGTTTAGCGGCTAGCACAGATACGCAGTATTTT CASSQGLAASTDTQYF
TRBJ2-2 few TRBD1 TRBV4-3 TGCGCCAGCAGCCAGAGGACAGGGGGAACTCCCGGGGAGCTGTTTTTT CASSQRTGGTPGELFF
TRBJ2-3 once TRBD2 TRBV6-4 TGTGCCAGCAGTGACAGGGCTAGCGGAGATACGCAGTATTTT CASSDRASGDTQYF
TRBJ1-2 . TRBD1 TRBV2 TGTGCCAGCAGGCCCGGACAGGGGGCGGGCTATGGCTACACCTTC CASRPGQGAGYGYTF
TRBJ2-5 . . TRBV4-2 TGTGCCAGCAGCCAAGATTTTCAGGATTGGGAGACCCAGTACTTC CASSQDFQDWETQYF
TRBJ2-2 . . TRBV12-3/TRBV12-4 TGTGCCAGCAGTGCCCAACTAGCAGGAGAGCTGTTTTTT CASSAQLAGELFF
TRBJ2-7 many TRBD2 TRBV4-3 TGCGCCAGCAGCCAAGACCCTAGCGGGGCCTCCTACGAGCAGTACTTC CASSQDPSGASYEQYF
TRBJ2-7 . . TRBV4-1 TGCGCCAGCAGCCAAAAGTATCCAGGCACCTACGAGCAGTACTTC CASSQKYPGTYEQYF
TRBJ2-1 few TRBD2 TRBV18 TGTGCCAGCTCACCACGGACTAGCGGGAGTATTGCCAGCTCCTACAATGAGCAGTTCTTC CASSPRTSGSIASSYNEQFF
TRBJ2-7 . . TRBV5-5 TGTGCCAGCAGCTTGACAGGCTCCAGGGGCTACGAGCAGTACTTC CASSLTGSRGYEQYF
TRBJ2-2 . TRBD2 TRBV5-1 TGCGCCAGCAGCTTGGGTCACGTAGCGGGGGGAAACACCGGGGAGCTGTTTTTT CASSLGHVAGGNTGELFF
TRBJ1-2 . . TRBV6-5 TGTGCCAGCAGTTACGGTTGGGGGGGGGACTATGGCTACACCTTC CASSYGWGGDYGYTF
TRBJ1-5 . . TRBV2 TGTGCCAGCAGTCCCCGGGGAGGCTATAGCAATCAGCCCCAGCATTTT CASSPRGGYSNQPQHF
TRBJ1-1 . TRBD1 TRBV4-3 TGCGCCAGCAGCCACAGACAGGGTGCCACTGAAGCTTTCTTT CASSHRQGATEAFF
TRBJ2-5 . . TRBV29-1 TGCAGCGGTGGGGTAGGAGGGTTGAGAGAGACCCAGTACTTC CSGGVGGLRETQYF
TRBJ2-2 . TRBD2 TRBV5-4 TGTGCCAGCAGCTTGGGACTAGCGGGACCGAACACCGGGGAGCTGTTTTTT CASSLGLAGPNTGELFF
TRBJ1-1 few TRBD1 TRBV5-1 TGCGCCAGCAGCTTGTCGCCAGGGGGGAACACTGAAGCTTTCTTT CASSLSPGGNTEAFF
TRBJ1-5 . . TRBV11-3 TGTGCCAGCAGCCCCTCTGGGGGGGAGATATATATTGGCAATCAGCCCCAGCATTTT CASSPSGGEIYIGNQPQHF
TRBJ2-5 few TRBD2 TRBV27 TGTGCCAGCAGTTTCATAGCGGGGGTCCAAGAGACCCAGTACTTC CASSFIAGVQETQYF
TRBJ1-5 . . TRBV7-8 TGTGCCAGCAGCGACTCGACAGCTTTCGGCAATCAGCCCCAGCATTTT CASSDSTAFGNQPQHF
TRBJ1-6 . . TRBV20-1 TGCAGTGCTAGTATTGGGAGATCCTATAATTCACCCCTCCACTTT CSASIGRSYNSPLHF
TRBJ1-2 . . TRBV5-1 TGCGCCAGCAGCTCCTTTGCGGGCGGCTATGGCTACACCTTC CASSSFAGGYGYTF
TRBJ1-4 . . TRBV6-5 TGTGCCAGCAGTTACCCAGGGAATGACGAAAAACTGTTTTTT CASSYPGNDEKLFF
TRBJ2-2 . . TRBV11-3 TGTGCCAGCAGCTTAGCCCGGAACACCGGGGAGCTGTTTTTT CASSLARNTGELFF
TRBJ2-7 . TRBD1 TRBV10-3 TGTGCCATCAGTCCAGACAGGGGGCACTACGAGCAGTACTTC CAISPDRGHYEQYF
TRBJ2-5 . . TRBV29-1 TGCAGCGTTGAGTGGGACACCCAAGAGACCCAGTACTTC CSVEWDTQETQYF
TRBJ1-2 . . TRBV13 TGTGCCAGCAGCTCGACTACAGGGCCCCGAGGCTACACCTTC CASSSTTGPRGYTF
TRBJ1-1 . TRBD1 TRBV12-5 TGTGCTAGTGGTTTGGTACTTGGACAGGGGGGGACTGAAGCTTTCTTT CASGLVLGQGGTEAFF
TRBJ1-5 . . TRBV19 TGTGCCAGTAGTTCCCTAATCCGTGGTAGCAATCAGCCCCAGCATTTT CASSSLIRGSNQPQHF
TRBJ1-1 . . TRBV30 TGTGCCTGGAGCAAGCAGGTTAACACTGAAGCTTTCTTT CAWSKQVNTEAFF
TRBJ2-1 . . TRBV7-9 TGTGCCAGCAGCAAAGGGAGTGATGTGGGGCAGTTCTTC CASSKGSDVGQFF
TRBJ2-1 once . TRBV30 TGTGCCTGGAGTGCGGACAGTGGCAATGAGCAGTTCTTC CAWSADSGNEQFF
TRBJ2-1 . TRBD2 TRBV4-2 TGTGCCAGCAGCCAAGATGTAGCGGGGGGCGGGTACAATGAGCAGTTCTTC CASSQDVAGGGYNEQFF
TRBJ1-1 . TRBD1 TRBV11-2 TGTGCCAGCAGCCCAGACAGGGACACTGAAGCTTTCTTT CASSPDRDTEAFF
TRBJ2-2 once TRBD2 TRBV4-3 TGCGCCAGCAGCCAGACGTCACTAGCGGGTAGCGGGGAGCTGTTTTTT CASSQTSLAGSGELFF
TRBJ2-1 . . TRBV6-2/TRBV6-3 TGTGCCAGCAGTCGGACGGGGTCCCTCAGGGAGCAGTTCTTC CASSRTGSLREQFF
TRBJ2-2 once TRBD2 TRBV7-3 TGTGCCAGCAGCTTAGCGGGACTAGCGTCCACCGGGGAGCTGTTTTTT CASSLAGLASTGELFF
TRBJ2-5 . . TRBV18 TGTGCCAGCTCACCACGGATCCAGAACAGGCAAGAGACCCAGTACTTC CASSPRIQNRQETQYF
TRBJ2-3 few TRBD2 TRBV30 TGTGCCTGGTCCACTAGCGGGAGTGCAGATACGCAGTATTTT CAWSTSGSADTQYF
TRBJ2-3 once TRBD2 TRBV10-3 TGTGCCATCAGTGATTTAGCGGGGGACACAGATACGCAGTATTTT CAISDLAGDTDTQYF
TRBJ1-5 . . TRBV19 TGTGCCAGTAGTATAGATTTTTTCGGGGATCAGCCCCAGCATTTT CASSIDFFGDQPQHF
TRBJ2-5 . TRBD2 TRBV23-1 TGCGCCAGCAGTCAATCCGAAGTCTCCTGGACTAGCGGGAGTACTGAGACCCAGTACTTC CASSQSEVSWTSGSTETQYF
TRBJ2-3 few TRBD2 TRBV24-1 TGTGCCACCAGTGATTTAGGACTAGCGGGAGGTAGAGATACGCAGTATTTT CATSDLGLAGGRDTQYF